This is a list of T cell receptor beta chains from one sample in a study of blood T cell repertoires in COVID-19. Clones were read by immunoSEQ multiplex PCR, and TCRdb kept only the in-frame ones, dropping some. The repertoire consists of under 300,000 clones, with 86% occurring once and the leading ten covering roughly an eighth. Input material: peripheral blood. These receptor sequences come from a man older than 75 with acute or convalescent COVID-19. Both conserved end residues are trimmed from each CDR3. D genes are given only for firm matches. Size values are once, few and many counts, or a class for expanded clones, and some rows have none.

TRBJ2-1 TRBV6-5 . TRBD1 ASRGTGALPEQF
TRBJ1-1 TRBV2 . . ASSAAQGTNTEAF
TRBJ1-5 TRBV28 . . ASSLIRGSNQPQH
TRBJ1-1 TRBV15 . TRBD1 ATSRGQGTEAF
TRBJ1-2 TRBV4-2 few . ASSQGLVANYGYT
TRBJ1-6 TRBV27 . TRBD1 ASSLSDRGNSPLH
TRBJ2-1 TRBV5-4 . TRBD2 ASSSYFSGGDEQF
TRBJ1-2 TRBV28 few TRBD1 ASSSPDRAYGYT
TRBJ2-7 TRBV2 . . ASRQGYEQY
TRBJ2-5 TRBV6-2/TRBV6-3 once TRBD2 ASSPPRTGTRIQETQY
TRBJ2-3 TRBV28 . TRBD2 ASSLLAGGPEGDTQY
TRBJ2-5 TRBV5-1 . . ASSWRTEETQY
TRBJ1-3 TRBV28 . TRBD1 ASSSRGTGVFSGNTIY
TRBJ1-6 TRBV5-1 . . ASSKEGSNSPLH
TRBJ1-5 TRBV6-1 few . ASSEGRQNQPQH
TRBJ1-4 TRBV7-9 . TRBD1 ASSFGTGSEKLF
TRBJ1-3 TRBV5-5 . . ASVRGDFSGNTIY